This T cell receptor (beta chain) derives from a study of identical twins. Overall study results and limits: Partial confounding of zero-insertion analyses by invariant MAIT and iNKT cells was possible.

This clonotype was seen only a few times. What it recognizes is unknown. Unique molecular identifiers were present on the cDNA, which also gained a universal primer site by template switching. In TCRdb, the 5' RACE reads were re-called with MiXCR into one record per CDR3 protein. The sample gives a few hundred thousand distinct CDR3 sequences, roughly 9.5% of which show up once; around 3% is in the top ten. CDR1 and CDR2 from the germline V gene are MNHEY and SVGAGI. CDR3 length: 15 amino acids. Trimming stripped 3 bases from V and 4 bases from J, with 12 bases between. This sample was also put to use in a study of yellow fever vaccine responses in identical twins.

The sequenced material came from PBMCs. The sequence was collected from a woman between 18 and 29 years old in good health. The chain joins TRBV6-5 to TRBJ1-4, with unresolved D. The CDR3 DNA reads TGTGCCAGCAGTTATGACAAAGAACTTAATGAAAAACTGTTTTTT. Translating it yields CASSYDKELNEKLFF.